The clone carrying this TCR beta chain was counted only a few times. These data come from a study of patients and donors after allogeneic stem cell transplantation. One entry per CDR3 protein, called by TCRdb with MiXCR from the RT-PCR reads. The sample lists tens of thousands of distinct CDR3 sequences; approximately 5.2% were seen once. This clonotype was sampled from a human donor who was either an allogeneic HSCT recipient or a stem cell or donor lymphocyte infusion donor (not recorded which). It is not recorded whose cells these are; they may come from a transplant donor. Sequenced sample: blood, either unsorted or a sorted T cell fraction (not recorded which).

The CDR3 spells CSVAGQGGYGYTF. CDR3 nucleotides: TGCAGCGTTGCAGGACAGGGGGGCTATGGCTACACCTTC. The chain is built from TRBV29-1 and TRBJ1-2; 10 bases are a match to TRBD1. The CDR3 totals 13 residues. Looked up from germline, CDR1 is SQVTM and CDR2 is ANQGSEA. V gave up 4 bases and J gave up 4 bases; unmatched junction bases: 3.